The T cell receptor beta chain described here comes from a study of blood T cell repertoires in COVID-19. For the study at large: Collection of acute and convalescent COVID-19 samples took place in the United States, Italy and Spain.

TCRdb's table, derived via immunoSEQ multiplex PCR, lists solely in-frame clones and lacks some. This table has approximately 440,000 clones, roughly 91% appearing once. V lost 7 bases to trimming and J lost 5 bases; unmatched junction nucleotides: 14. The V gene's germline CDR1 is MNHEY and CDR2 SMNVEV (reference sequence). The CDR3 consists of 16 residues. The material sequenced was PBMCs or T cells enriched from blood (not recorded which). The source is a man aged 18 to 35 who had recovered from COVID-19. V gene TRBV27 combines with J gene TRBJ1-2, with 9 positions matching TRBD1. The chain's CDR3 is CASMGTRQGGRYGYTF. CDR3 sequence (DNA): TGTGCCAGCATGGGGACCCGACAGGGGGGGAGGTATGGCTACACCTTC.